This T cell receptor beta chain was retrieved from a study of spatial heterogeneity in lung cancer. About the study: Researchers sequenced follow-up PBMC samples if they had them, and these came a median of roughly two years after resection.

TCRdb recomputed calls from the 5' RACE reads with MiXCR, one row per CDR3 protein. Found here are about 120,000 distinct CDR3 sequences, about 12% of them singletons; the top ten hold roughly 17%. The time point denotes: blood at routine non-recurrence follow-up after resection. Unsorted tumor, nontumor lung tissue or cryopreserved PBMC supplied the whole RNA. The CDR3 totals 15 residues. CDR1 is MGHRA and CDR2 is YSYEKL in the germline V gene. The V end was cut by 1 base, the J end by 2 bases, with 11 bases between. This clonotype was seen many times. The clonotype originates from a male donor with early-stage non-small cell lung cancer. This chain uses TRBV4-1 with TRBJ2-5, with D maybe TRBD1 (5 bases). Material: PBMCs, obtained at follow-up. The CDR3 sequence is CASSQGAGLQETQYF. The DNA for the CDR3 is TGCGCCAGCAGCCAAGGTGCAGGGTTACAAGAGACCCAGTACTTC.